This T cell receptor beta chain was retrieved from a study of blood T cell repertoires in COVID-19 (TCRdb year 2020). Context from the whole study: Samples from collaborators originated in the United States, Italy and Spain and spanned both the acute and convalescent phases of COVID-19. The prospective study material was composed of cDNA or gDNA derived from T cells, B-cell-depleted T cells, or PBMCs. Where HLA class I and class II types were available, the types were taken from metadata supplied by the sample provider, not from assay-based typing. Deeply sampled blood TCRbeta repertoires from subjects exposed to, actively infected with, or recovered from COVID-19 were included in the dataset. The samples were drawn from two sources: the first 160 participants of the ongoing ImmuneRACE study, and approximately 1,300 subjects contributed by 6 global collaborators. A freely available public database, intended as a resource for researchers studying the immune response to SARS-CoV-2, is where the repertoires were released. A de-identified subject ID, COVID-19 status, age in years and sex were almost always included in the sample metadata. Beyond this particular receptor, the publication reports: The amount of clinical and demographic metadata varied by source and participant and was provided uncurated.

About this clone: Its antigen target is currently unknown. Base qualities are missing; no much larger clone stands one base away.

TCRbeta CDR3 regions were amplified from genomic DNA using the immunoSEQ Assay, a bias-controlled multiplex PCR. Turning to the authors' computational methods: Within the assay, amplification of reference gene primers was used to estimate how many nucleated cells each sample contained. To quantify the absolute abundance of each unique TCRbeta CDR3 rearrangement, sequence reads were collapsed and filtered. For each sample, productive Simpson clonality was calculated as the square root of Simpson's diversity index across productive rearrangements. TCRdb took over this immuneACCESS table, retaining in-frame rearrangements with V and J assigned. Such tables are incomplete; in checked studies, under half of the missing clones stem from an unresolved V gene, and the remainder is unexplained. From that table come the V and J calls and clone size; the DNA was used to work out D and trimming. In all, the sample holds some 200,000 clones, and around 94% of those were seen once. The ten largest clones take up 0.76% of the sample.

One collaborating source in Seattle enrolled patients while the patients were actively infected and followed the patients over time throughout the course of disease. Collaborating institutions collected whole blood in K2EDTA tubes following their own protocols. For TCRbeta analysis, collaborators shipped samples as frozen whole blood, isolated PBMCs, or DNA extracted from either of those sample types. CDR1 and CDR2 are drawn from the germline V gene: SNHLY, FYNNEI. The CDR3 goes from the cysteine to the phenylalanine over 12 residues. Solely the CDR3 DNA is kept, with 36 bases framed from the first base. V was cut back by 3 bases and J by 4 bases, leaving a gap of 4 bases between them.

The clonotype originates from a man between 25 and 39 years old with COVID-19, enrolled during active disease. The sequence links TRBV2 to TRBJ1-5; the D gene is not confidently resolved. The sequencing sample was made of peripheral blood. The DNA sequence reads TGTGCCAGCAGTGATCGGAATCAGCCCCAGCATTTT. It translates as CASSDRNQPQHF. With all but the CDR3 taken from the reference TRBV2 and TRBJ1-5 genes, the full variable domain is: EPEVTQTPSHQVTQMGQEVILRCVPISNHLYFYWYRQILGQKVEFLVSFYNNEISEKSEIFDDQFSVERPDGSNFTLKIRSTKLEDSAMYFCASSDRNQPQHFGDGTRLSIL.